This T cell receptor (beta chain) was sequenced for a study of T cell clonotyping in hematopoietic cell transplantation. Notes on the study in general: Few recipient clonotypes overlapped donors; over 95% were de novo at given depth. Recipient TCR diversity dropped after transplant; expanded clonotypes rose from day 30 to 180. Broader posttransplant TCR repertoire diversity was predicted by graft donor and pretransplant recipient Inverse Simpson Index values.

Germline values: CDR1 MNHNY, CDR2 SVGAGI (reference sequence). The V gene end was trimmed by 5 bases and the J gene end by 6 bases; junction bases not matched to a gene: 4. There are 13 residues in the CDR3. Generated by immunoSEQ multiplex PCR, the TCRdb table keeps only in-frame clones and is missing some. The sample lists over 5,500 clones, about 78% occurring once. Recipient blood drawn about 28 days pretransplant and days 30, 100, 180 after. For this clone: What it recognizes is unknown.

The receptor was isolated from a male patient aged 70 to 80 who had an allogeneic stem cell transplant from an unrelated donor, so T cells may come from the graft donor. Some clones in this sample may be carry-over from other donors' samples. This specimen was peripheral blood mononuclear cells, taken 180 days after allogeneic stem cell transplant. The chain carries TRBV6-6 and TRBJ1-2, with 9 bases aligning to TRBD1. The DNA of the CDR3 is TGTGCCAGCAGTGGACAGGGGCGGGATGGCTACACCTTC. Translation gives CASSGQGRDGYTF.